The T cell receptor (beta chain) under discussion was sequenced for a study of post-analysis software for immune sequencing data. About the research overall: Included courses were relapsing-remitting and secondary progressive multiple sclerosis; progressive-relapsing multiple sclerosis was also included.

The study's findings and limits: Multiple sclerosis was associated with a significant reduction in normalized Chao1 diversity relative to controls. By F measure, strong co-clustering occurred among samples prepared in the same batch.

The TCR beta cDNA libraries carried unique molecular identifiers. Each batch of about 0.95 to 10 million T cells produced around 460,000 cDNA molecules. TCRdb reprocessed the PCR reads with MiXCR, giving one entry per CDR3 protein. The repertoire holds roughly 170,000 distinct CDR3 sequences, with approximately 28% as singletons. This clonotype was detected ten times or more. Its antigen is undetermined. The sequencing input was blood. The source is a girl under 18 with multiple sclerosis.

In nucleotides, the CDR3 is TGCGCCAGCAGCCTTGGTAACAGGGGGATTAACTATGGCTACACCTTC. Translation: CASSLGNRGINYGYTF. The chain joins TRBV5-1 to TRBJ1-2; TRBD1 matches 8 bases. The CDR3 length is 16 residues. Trimming took 4 bases from V and 1 from J; bases not matched to a gene: 9. The germline CDR1 and CDR2 sequences are SGHRS and YFSETQ.